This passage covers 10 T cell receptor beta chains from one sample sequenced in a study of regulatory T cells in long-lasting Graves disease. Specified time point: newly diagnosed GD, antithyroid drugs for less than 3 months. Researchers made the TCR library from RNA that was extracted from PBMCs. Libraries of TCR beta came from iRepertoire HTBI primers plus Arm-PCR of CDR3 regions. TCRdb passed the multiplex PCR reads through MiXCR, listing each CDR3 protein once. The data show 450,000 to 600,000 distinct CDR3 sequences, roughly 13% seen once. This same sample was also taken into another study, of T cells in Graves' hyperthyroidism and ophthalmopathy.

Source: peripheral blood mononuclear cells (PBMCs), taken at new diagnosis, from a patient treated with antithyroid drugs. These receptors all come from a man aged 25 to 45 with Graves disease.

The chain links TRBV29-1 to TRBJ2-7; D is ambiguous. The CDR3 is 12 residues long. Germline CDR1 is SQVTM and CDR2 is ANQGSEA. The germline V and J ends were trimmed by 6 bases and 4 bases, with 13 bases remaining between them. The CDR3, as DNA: TGCAGCGTCGCCAAGGACGGATACGAGCAGTACTTC. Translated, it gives CSVAKDGYEQYF.

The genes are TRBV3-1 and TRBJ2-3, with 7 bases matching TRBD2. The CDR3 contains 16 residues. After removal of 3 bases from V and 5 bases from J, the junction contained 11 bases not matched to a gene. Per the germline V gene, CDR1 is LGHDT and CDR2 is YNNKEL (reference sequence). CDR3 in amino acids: CASSQSLGGMGDTQYF. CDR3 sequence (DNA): TGTGCCAGCAGCCAGTCGCTGGGGGGGATGGGAGATACGCAGTATTTT.

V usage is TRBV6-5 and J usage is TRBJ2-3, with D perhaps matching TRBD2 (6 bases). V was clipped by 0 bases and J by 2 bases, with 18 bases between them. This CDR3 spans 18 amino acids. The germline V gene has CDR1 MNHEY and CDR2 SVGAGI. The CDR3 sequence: CASSYSVVRRDHTDTQYF. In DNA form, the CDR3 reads TGTGCCAGCAGTTACTCGGTTGTGCGGCGGGACCACACAGATACGCAGTATTTT.

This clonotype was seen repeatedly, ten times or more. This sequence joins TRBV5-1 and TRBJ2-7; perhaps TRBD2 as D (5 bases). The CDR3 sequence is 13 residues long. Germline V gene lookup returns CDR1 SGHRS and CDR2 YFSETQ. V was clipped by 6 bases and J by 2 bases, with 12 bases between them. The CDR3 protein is CASKFGEAYEQYF. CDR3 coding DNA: TGCGCCAGCAAGTTCGGGGAAGCCTACGAGCAGTACTTC. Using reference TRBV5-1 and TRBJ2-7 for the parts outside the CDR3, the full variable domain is KAGVTQTPRYLIKTRGQQVTLSCSPISGHRSVSWYQQTPGQGLQFLFEYFSETQRNKGNFPGRFSGRQFSNSRSEMNVSTLELGDSALYLCASKFGEAYEQYFGPGTRLTVT.

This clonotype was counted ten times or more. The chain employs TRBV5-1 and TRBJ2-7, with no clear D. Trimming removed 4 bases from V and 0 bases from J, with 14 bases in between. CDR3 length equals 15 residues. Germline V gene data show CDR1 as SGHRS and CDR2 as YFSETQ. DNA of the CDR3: TGCGCCAGCAGCCTGGAACGAGTGTTCTCCTACGAGCAGTACTTC. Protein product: CASSLERVFSYEQYF.

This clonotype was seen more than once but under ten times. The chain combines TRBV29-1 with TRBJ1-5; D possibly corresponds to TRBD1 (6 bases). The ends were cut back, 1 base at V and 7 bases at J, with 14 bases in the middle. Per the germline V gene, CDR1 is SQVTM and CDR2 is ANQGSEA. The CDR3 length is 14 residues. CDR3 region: CSVEATGPGQPQHF. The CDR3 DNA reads TGCAGCGTTGAAGCCACAGGGCCGGGACAGCCCCAGCATTTT.

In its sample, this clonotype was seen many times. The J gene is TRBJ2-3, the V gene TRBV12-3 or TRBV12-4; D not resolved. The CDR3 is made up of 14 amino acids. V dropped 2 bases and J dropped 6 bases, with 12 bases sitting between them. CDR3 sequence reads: CASSLFPAPDTQYF. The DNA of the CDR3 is TGTGCCAGCAGTTTATTCCCTGCCCCGGATACGCAGTATTTT.

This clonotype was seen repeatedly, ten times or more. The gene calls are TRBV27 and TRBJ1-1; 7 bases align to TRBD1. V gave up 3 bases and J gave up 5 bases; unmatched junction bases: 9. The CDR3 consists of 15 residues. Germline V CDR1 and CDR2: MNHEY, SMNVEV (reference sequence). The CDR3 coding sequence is TGTGCCAGCAGTTTGTATGTAACAGGGGCTACTGAAGCTTTCTTT. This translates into CASSLYVTGATEAFF.

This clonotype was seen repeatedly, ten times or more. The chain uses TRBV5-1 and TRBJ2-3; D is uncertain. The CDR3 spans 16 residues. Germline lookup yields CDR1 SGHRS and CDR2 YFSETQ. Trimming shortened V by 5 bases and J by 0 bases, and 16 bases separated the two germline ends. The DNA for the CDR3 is TGCGCCAGCAGGAGGACCGGGCCTTCGAGCACAGATACGCAGTATTTT. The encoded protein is CASRRTGPSSTDTQYF.

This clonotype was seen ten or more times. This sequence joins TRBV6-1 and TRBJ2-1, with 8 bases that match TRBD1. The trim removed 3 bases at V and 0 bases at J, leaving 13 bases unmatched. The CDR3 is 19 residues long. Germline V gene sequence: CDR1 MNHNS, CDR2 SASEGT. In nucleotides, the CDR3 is TGTGCCAGCAGTGAGCCCCCGACAGGGGCCTACTACTCCTACAATGAGCAGTTCTTC. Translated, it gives CASSEPPTGAYYSYNEQFF.